The 26 T cell receptor beta chains below all came from one sample that was sequenced in a study of naive CD8 T cells in extremely preterm neonates. The protocol was immunoSEQ multiplex PCR, while the TCRdb copy is restricted to in-frame clones and leaves out a portion. The table has about 5,500 clones, approximately 97% seen once; the top ten hold 0.65% to 0.95%. The sample consisted of naive CD8+ T cells from blood. The origin of the receptors is a human donor in good health.

This clone was counted a few times. The chain has TRBV13 and TRBJ2-1; perhaps TRBD2 as D (5 bases). V dropped 0 bases and J dropped 8 bases, with 11 bases sitting between them. The germline CDR1 and CDR2 sequences are PRHDT and FYEKMQ (reference sequence). The CDR3 spans 14 residues. The CDR3 spells CASSLGPGVHEQFF. The DNA for the CDR3 is TGTGCCAGCAGCTTAGGGCCCGGGGTCCATGAGCAGTTCTTC.

The chain links TRBV11-2 to TRBJ2-5; 13 bases are shared with TRBD2. The germline gives CDR1 SGHAT, CDR2 FQNNGV. The CDR3 is made up of 15 amino acids. The trim removed 5 bases at V and 5 bases at J, leaving 5 bases unmatched. CDR3 loop: CASSITSGGAETQYF. CDR3 nucleotide sequence: TGTGCCAGCAGCATAACTAGCGGGGGGGCGGAGACCCAGTACTTC.

The chain couples TRBV6-5 to TRBJ1-6, with TRBD1 as a possible D gene (6 bases). The ends were cut back, 5 bases at V and 17 bases at J, with 13 bases in the middle. The CDR3 covers 11 residues. Looked up from germline, CDR1 is MNHEY and CDR2 is SVGAGI. CDR3 in amino acids: CASSENDRIHF. CDR3 DNA sequence: TGTGCCAGCAGTGAAAACGACAGGATCCACTTT.

The chain has TRBV15 and TRBJ2-2; D not certain. Germline loops: CDR1 LNHNV, CDR2 YYDKDF (reference sequence). Trimming took off 4 bases at V and 2 bases at J, with 11 bases between the two ends. This CDR3 is 15 amino acids long. CDR3 nucleotide sequence: TGTGCCACCAGCAATAGATTTTTAAACACCGGGGAGCTGTTTTTT. Its protein is CATSNRFLNTGELFF.

The rearrangement uses TRBV28 and TRBJ2-1; 7 positions match TRBD1. This CDR3 has 14 amino acids. The trim removed 5 bases at V and 5 bases at J, leaving 6 bases unmatched. The V gene's germline CDR1 is MDHEN and CDR2 SYDVKM. The CDR3 nucleotides read TGTGCCAGCAGTGTAGACAGGGACCACAATGAGCAGTTCTTC. Protein: CASSVDRDHNEQFF.

The chain recombines TRBV7-9 with TRBJ2-1, with 9 bases aligning to TRBD2. Germline V gene data show CDR1 as SEHNR and CDR2 as FQNEAQ (reference sequence). The junction had 5 bases not matched to a gene; V was cut back by 2 bases and J by 6 bases. CDR3 length: 15 amino acids. The CDR3 DNA sequence: TGTGCCAGCAGCTTATGGGCGGGGGGGTTCAATGAGCAGTTCTTC. It codes for CASSLWAGGFNEQFF.

The chain combines TRBV7-8 with TRBJ2-7; 8 bases fit TRBD1. CDR1 SGHVS and CDR2 FQNEAQ come from the germline V gene. V trimming: 7 bases; J trimming: 2 bases; junction bases outside the gene matches: 19. This CDR3 region has 18 residues. CDR3 sequence: CASNPIRDRPVIAYEQYV. The CDR3 region has the DNA TGTGCCAGCAACCCTATTCGGGACAGGCCTGTAATCGCCTACGAGCAGTACGTC.

This chain uses TRBV28 with TRBJ1-3; weak D call: TRBD1 (5 bases). Germline CDR1 reads MDHEN; CDR2 reads SYDVKM. V lost 2 bases, J lost 5 bases, and 13 bases lay in between. This CDR3 has 15 amino acids. The CDR3 sequence: CASSLNPSGRNTIYF. As DNA, the CDR3 is TGTGCCAGCAGTTTAAATCCGTCAGGGAGAAACACCATATATTTT.

The CDR3 DNA reads as TGTGCCAGCAGTGACCCGGGACAGGGCTTGTCCGAGCAGTACGTC. Translating it yields CASSDPGQGLSEQYV. The chain combines TRBV2 with TRBJ2-7; 9 nucleotides match TRBD1. Germline V gene lookup returns CDR1 SNHLY and CDR2 FYNNEI. CDR3 length: 15 residues. The V gene end was trimmed by 3 bases and the J gene end by 6 bases; junction bases not matched to a gene: 9.

The rearrangement joins TRBV7-8 to TRBJ2-6; no firm D call. Germline V gene data show CDR1 as SGHVS and CDR2 as FQNEAQ. The CDR3 contains 16 residues. V was trimmed by 1 base and J by 0 bases, leaving 7 bases between them. CDR3 sequence (DNA): TGTGCCAGCAGCTTAGATCTCGTCTCTGGGGCCAACGTCCTGACTTTC. Translated, it gives CASSLDLVSGANVLTF. Full variable domain (missing parts from reference TRBV7-8 and TRBJ2-6): GAGVSQSPRYKVAKRGQDVALRCDPISGHVSLFWYQQALGQGPEFLTYFQNEAQLDKSGLPSDRFFAERPEGSVSTLKIQRTQQEDSAVYLCASSLDLVSGANVLTFGAGSRLTVL.

The gene calls are TRBV28 and TRBJ2-7; TRBD1 matches 8 bases. J lost 4 bases, V lost 2 bases, and 1 base had no gene match. The CDR3 runs to 13 residues. Germline V gene data show CDR1 as MDHEN and CDR2 as SYDVKM. The CDR3 DNA follows: TGTGCCAGCAGTTTAGACAGGGGTTACGAGCAGTACGTC. Amino acid sequence: CASSLDRGYEQYV.

This chain links TRBV7-9 with TRBJ1-3, with 7 bases identical to TRBD1. CDR3 size: 15 residues. Germline loops: CDR1 SEHNR, CDR2 FQNEAQ (reference sequence). V dropped 5 bases and J dropped 4; count of bases not matched to a gene: 8. The CDR3 nucleotides are TGTGCCAGCAGCCAGTATACAGGGGCCGGAAACACCATATATTTT. Translated: CASSQYTGAGNTIYF.

The chain carries TRBV27 and TRBJ2-7, with D perhaps matching TRBD1 (6 bases). Germline V gene data show CDR1 as MNHEY and CDR2 as SMNVEV (reference sequence). This CDR3 is built from 13 residues. Trimming cost V 3 bases and J 2 bases, with 8 bases left between them. CDR3 sequence: CASSLGAPYEQYF. CDR3 DNA: TGTGCCAGCAGTTTGGGGGCCCCCTACGAGCAGTACTTC.

V is TRBV27 and J is TRBJ1-2; D gene ambiguous. Between the trimmed V and J ends, which lost 6 bases and 8 bases, there was a span of 13 bases. The germline gives CDR1 MNHEY, CDR2 SMNVEV (reference sequence). This CDR3 is built from 12 residues. The chain's CDR3 is CASSSGSTGYTF. Written as DNA, the CDR3 is TGTGCCAGCAGCTCCGGTTCGACAGGCTACACCTTC.

This chain joins TRBV19 and TRBJ1-1; 8 bases fit TRBD1. CDR1 is LNHDA, CDR2 SQIVND, per germline (reference sequence). J gave up 5 bases and V 4 bases, and 9 bases lay outside the gene matches. The CDR3 has 15 residues. The CDR3 DNA reads as TGTGCCAGTAGTAATCAGGACAGGGTAGTGACTGAAGCTTTCTTT. This sequence encodes CASSNQDRVVTEAFF.

The chain uses TRBV4-1 and TRBJ1-1, with no clear D. V lost 3 bases to trimming and J lost 2 bases, with 16 bases between them. Germline V lookup: CDR1 MGHRA, CDR2 YSYEKL. CDR3 length: 16 residues. CDR3 region: CASSHGGSGINTEAFF. The CDR3 DNA is TGCGCCAGCAGCCACGGAGGATCGGGTATCAACACTGAAGCTTTCTTT.

The genes are TRBV5-6 and TRBJ2-6; 7 bases map to TRBD1. V was pared by 3 bases and J by 1 base, with 7 bases of the junction left unmatched. Germline assignment: CDR1 SGHDT and CDR2 YYEEEE. This CDR3 is built from 17 residues. The CDR3 nucleotides are TGTGCCAGCAGCTCTCCGGGACAGCTTTCTGGGGCCAACGTCCTGACTTTC. It codes for CASSSPGQLSGANVLTF.

The V gene is TRBV27, the J gene TRBJ2-5; 10 bases are a match to TRBD1. The V segment lost 4 bases and the J segment 5 bases; nucleotides outside the gene matches: 4. The CDR3 runs to 14 residues. The germline V gene encodes CDR1 MNHEY and CDR2 SMNVEV (reference sequence). The CDR3 reads CASSWDRGFETQYF. CDR3 DNA: TGTGCCAGCAGTTGGGACAGGGGATTTGAGACCCAGTACTTC.

This chain connects TRBV27 to TRBJ2-7; TRBD2 agrees at 7 bases. With 2 bases clipped from V and 3 bases from J, the junction kept 7 bases outside the gene matches. The germline V gene has CDR1 MNHEY and CDR2 SMNVEV (reference sequence). The CDR3 spans 15 residues. This chain's CDR3 is CASSLRGDYFYEQYF. The CDR3 DNA sequence: TGTGCCAGCAGTTTACGGGGGGACTACTTCTACGAGCAGTACTTC.

This chain joins TRBV7-6 and TRBJ1-3; tentatively, D is TRBD1 (5 bases). This CDR3 is built from 16 residues. Trimming left V 4 bases short and J 0 bases short, with 13 bases between. CDR1 is SGHVS, CDR2 FNYEAQ, per germline. In DNA, the CDR3 is TGTGCCAGCAGCTCCAGGGTCGGGAGCTCTGGAAACACCATATATTTT. Its translation: CASSSRVGSSGNTIYF.

J is TRBJ2-5 and V is TRBV29-1, with D perhaps matching TRBD2 (5 bases). This CDR3 has 15 amino acids. V was cut by 0 bases and J by 3 bases, with 14 bases left in between. CDR1 is SQVTM and CDR2 is ANQGSEA in the germline V gene. CDR3 protein: CSVEDRTLAEETQYF. DNA for the CDR3: TGCAGCGTTGAAGACAGAACGCTAGCCGAAGAGACCCAGTACTTC.

The rearrangement uses TRBV18 and TRBJ2-1, with a tentative D call TRBD2 (5 bases). Trimming removed 4 bases at V and 1 base at J, with 8 bases between. The CDR3 spans 14 residues. Germline V gene sequence: CDR1 KGHSH, CDR2 LQKENI. The CDR3 spells CASSHRDSYNEQFF. The CDR3 DNA reads as TGTGCCAGCTCACACCGGGATTCCTACAATGAGCAGTTCTTC.

The chain carries TRBV4-3 and TRBJ1-1; no firm D call. Germline V gene sequence: CDR1 LGHNA, CDR2 YSLEER. This CDR3 spans 15 amino acids. Between the trimmed V and J ends, which lost 0 bases and 0 bases, there was a span of 8 bases. DNA of the CDR3: TGCGCCAGCAGCCAAGATCGGCAGGTGAACACTGAAGCTTTCTTT. It yields the protein CASSQDRQVNTEAFF.

The V call is TRBV19, the J call TRBJ2-4; weak D call: TRBD1 (5 bases). V was clipped by 3 bases and J by 4 bases, with 7 bases between them. The CDR3 has 13 amino acids. Germline loops: CDR1 LNHDA, CDR2 SQIVND (reference sequence). This chain's CDR3 is CASSIGHKNIQYF. Written as DNA, the CDR3 is TGTGCCAGTAGTATCGGACATAAAAACATTCAGTACTTC.

The CDR3 region is CASSLEGNEQYF. Here the CDR3 DNA reads TGTGCCAGCAGCTTGGAGGGGAACGAGCAGTACTTC. The chain couples TRBV5-6 to TRBJ2-7; D is possibly TRBD1 (5 bases). This CDR3 spans 12 amino acids. Trimming pared 0 bases from V and 5 bases from J, leaving 6 bases between. Germline V gene lookup returns CDR1 SGHDT and CDR2 YYEEEE.

The chain uses TRBV27 and TRBJ1-5; 7 bases map to TRBD1. The CDR3 has 13 residues. J gave up 11 bases and V 6 bases, and 10 bases lay outside the gene matches. Germline V lookup: CDR1 MNHEY, CDR2 SMNVEV (reference sequence). The CDR3: CASSGLGGIAQHF. CDR3 bases: TGTGCCAGCAGCGGTTTAGGGGGCATAGCCCAGCATTTT.